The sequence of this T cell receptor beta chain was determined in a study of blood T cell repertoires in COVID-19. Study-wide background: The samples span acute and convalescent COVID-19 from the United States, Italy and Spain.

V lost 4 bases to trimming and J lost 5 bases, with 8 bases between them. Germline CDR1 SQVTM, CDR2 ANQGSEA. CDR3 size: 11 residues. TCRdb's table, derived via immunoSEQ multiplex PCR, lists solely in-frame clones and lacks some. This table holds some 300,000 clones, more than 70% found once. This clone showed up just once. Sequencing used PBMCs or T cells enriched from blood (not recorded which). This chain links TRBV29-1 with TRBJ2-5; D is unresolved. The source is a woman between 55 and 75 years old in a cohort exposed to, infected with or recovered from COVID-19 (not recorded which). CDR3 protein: CSVARSETQYF. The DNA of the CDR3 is TGCAGCGTTGCTAGGTCGGAGACCCAGTACTTC.